Presented here are 21 T cell receptor beta chains from one specimen sequenced in a study of CD8+ T cells in alopecia areata. Once RNA had been extracted, it was reverse transcribed into cDNA to act as the sequencing template. TCRdb's copy holds only in-frame clones and misses some; the assay was immunoSEQ multiplex PCR. The sample consists of approximately 89,000 clones, roughly 42% of them appearing once. Sequencing input: CD4+ T cells sorted from blood. Receptors originate from a human donor with alopecia areata.

This clone turned up a few times. V usage is TRBV7-2 and J usage is TRBJ2-7; D ambiguous. This CDR3 contains 14 residues. Germline values: CDR1 SGHTA, CDR2 FQGNSA. Trimming took off 5 bases at V and 2 bases at J, with 13 bases between the two ends. The chain's CDR3 is CASSPPTRTYEQYF. DNA of the CDR3: TGTGCCAGCAGCCCCCCGACTCGAACCTACGAGCAGTACTTC.

This clone has a handful of counts. This rearrangement joins TRBV30 to TRBJ1-5, with 7 bases aligning to TRBD1. V gave up 3 bases and J gave up 4 bases; unmatched junction bases: 6. The V gene's germline CDR1 is GTSNPN and CDR2 SVGIG (reference sequence). The CDR3 covers 14 residues. The CDR3 here is CAWREGQPNQPQHF. CDR3 nucleotides: TGTGCCTGGAGGGAGGGACAGCCGAATCAGCCCCAGCATTTT.

The chain recombines TRBV9 with TRBJ2-2, with unresolved D. This CDR3 has 13 amino acids. Germline V gene sequence: CDR1 SGDLS, CDR2 YYNGEE. V lost 7 bases and J 2 bases, leaving 9 bases between the germline ends. CDR3: CASSNINTGELFF. In nucleotides, the CDR3 is TGTGCCAGCTCGAATATCAACACCGGGGAGCTGTTTTTT.

By sample share, this clone is medium-sized. The J gene is TRBJ1-2, the V gene TRBV5-1, with D possibly being TRBD1 (6 bases). CDR1 and CDR2 (germline): SGHRS, YFSETQ. CDR3 length: 15 amino acids. V was cut by 4 bases and J by 2 bases, with 15 bases left in between. The CDR3 here is CASSPTGNVNYGYTF. In DNA, the CDR3 is TGCGCCAGCAGCCCCACAGGGAATGTCAACTATGGCTACACCTTC.

The chain carries TRBV6-5 and TRBJ2-7; D might be TRBD2 (5 bases). The CDR3 consists of 14 residues. V shed 6 bases and J shed 3 bases, with 15 bases lying between them. CDR1 is MNHEY, CDR2 SVGAGI, per germline. CDR3: CASRPTTQHYEQYF. The CDR3 bases are TGTGCCAGCAGACCGACTACCCAACACTACGAGCAGTACTTC.

This chain uses TRBV5-1 with TRBJ2-5; no clear D gene. There are 14 residues in the CDR3. Germline assignment: CDR1 SGHRS and CDR2 YFSETQ. V was trimmed by 5 bases and J by 4 bases, leaving 15 bases between them. The CDR3 sequence is CASRPTPSPETQYF. In DNA form, the CDR3 reads TGCGCCAGCAGACCGACCCCCTCCCCAGAGACCCAGTACTTC.

As for this clone: Possible read error: a much larger clone is one base away. The chain carries TRBV7-2 and TRBJ2-7; a possible D gene is TRBD1 (6 bases). The CDR3 has 12 residues. The germline gives CDR1 SGHTA, CDR2 FQGNSA. The V end lost 5 bases, the J end lost 6 bases, and 11 bases lay between the germline ends. CDR3 in amino acids: CASSQTGTEQYF. CDR3 DNA: TGTGCCAGCAGCCAAACAGGGACCGAGCAGTACTTC.

In its sample, this clone was seen a few times. This chain uses TRBV29-1 with TRBJ2-5; 7 nucleotides align to TRBD2. This CDR3 has 13 residues. V was pared by 7 bases and J by 5 bases, with 10 bases of the junction left unmatched. Germline-derived CDR1 and CDR2 are SQVTM and ANQGSEA. The CDR3 sequence: CSGGREGGETQYF. CDR3 DNA: TGCAGCGGCGGTAGGGAGGGTGGGGAGACCCAGTACTTC.

In this sample, this clone turned up a few times. This chain connects TRBV29-1 to TRBJ2-7; D not certain. Germline lookup yields CDR1 SQVTM and CDR2 ANQGSEA. V gave up 6 bases and J gave up 6 bases, with 9 bases separating them. This CDR3 is built from 10 residues. CDR3 residues: CSVRFPEQYF. The CDR3, as DNA: TGCAGCGTCAGGTTCCCCGAGCAGTACTTC.

The V gene is TRBV30, the J gene TRBJ2-3; D unresolved. Trimming took off 0 bases at V and 1 base at J, with 11 bases between the two ends. The CDR3 is made up of 15 amino acids. Germline V gene lookup returns CDR1 GTSNPN and CDR2 SVGIG (reference sequence). The CDR3 loop is CAWSVRRAGTDTQYF. DNA for the CDR3: TGTGCCTGGAGTGTACGACGGGCTGGCACAGATACGCAGTATTTT.

The chain joins TRBV30 to TRBJ1-1, with unresolved D. V lost 5 bases and J lost 1, with 11 bases in between. Germline V lookup: CDR1 GTSNPN, CDR2 SVGIG (reference sequence). This CDR3 is built from 13 residues. The CDR3 here is CAWLHRGNTEAFF. CDR3 nucleotide sequence: TGTGCCTGGCTCCACCGGGGGAACACTGAAGCTTTCTTT.

The table lists this clone with a few counts. V is TRBV29-1 and J is TRBJ2-1, with D maybe TRBD2 (6 bases). The CDR3 totals 16 residues. Trimming removed 5 bases at V and 6 bases at J, with 23 bases between. CDR1 is SQVTM, CDR2 ANQGSEA, per germline. The CDR3 nucleotides read TGCAGCGTTATCTACCCCGGGAGCTTGGGCGCCAATGAGCAGTTCTTC. Its protein product is CSVIYPGSLGANEQFF.

V and J are TRBV5-1 and TRBJ1-1, with no clear D. The CDR3 extends over 14 amino acids. Trimming removed 1 base at V and 5 bases at J, with 12 bases between. Germline V gives CDR1 SGHRS, CDR2 YFSETQ. CDR3 protein: CASSLLEGGTEAFF. The CDR3 DNA follows: TGCGCCAGCAGCTTGTTGGAGGGAGGGACTGAAGCTTTCTTT.

This clone was found once. V is TRBV4-3 and J is TRBJ2-7, with D uncertain. This CDR3 has 15 residues. CDR1 is LGHNA and CDR2 is YSLEER in the germline V gene. V shed 3 bases and J shed 3 bases, with 15 bases lying between them. For the CDR3, the DNA is TGCGCCAGCAGCCAGGGGTGGGCGCCGCACTACGAGCAGTACTTC. Translating it yields CASSQGWAPHYEQYF.

This chain uses TRBV29-1 with TRBJ2-5; the D gene is possibly TRBD2 (7 bases). Germline V gene sequence: CDR1 SQVTM, CDR2 ANQGSEA. This CDR3 has 14 residues. Trimming took 6 bases from V and 2 from J, leaving 16 bases between them. CDR3 amino acids: CSVSGGGLQETQYF. In DNA, the CDR3 is TGCAGCGTGTCAGGCGGGGGCCTTCAAGAGACCCAGTACTTC.

This clone was seen only a few times. V and J are TRBV4-2 and TRBJ2-1, with D perhaps TRBD2 (5 bases). The CDR3 contains 15 residues. V gave up 0 bases and J gave up 7 bases, with 13 bases separating them. Germline-derived CDR1 and CDR2 are LGHNA and YNFKEQ. As DNA, the CDR3 is TGTGCCAGCAGCCAAGAGAACTCGGGGTTGAATGAGCAGTTCTTC. It codes for CASSQENSGLNEQFF.

At least ten counts were recorded for this clone. V usage is TRBV19 and J usage is TRBJ2-6; no firm D call. Trimming shortened V by 4 bases and J by 2 bases, and 6 bases separated the two germline ends. This CDR3 region has 14 residues. The V gene's germline CDR1 is LNHDA and CDR2 SQIVND (reference sequence). The CDR3 region is CASSTQAGANVLTF. The CDR3 DNA reads TGTGCCAGTAGTACCCAGGCTGGGGCCAACGTCCTGACTTTC.

V is TRBV14 and J is TRBJ1-1; unclear D gene. There are 13 residues in the CDR3. The germline gives CDR1 SGHDN, CDR2 FVKESK. Trimming took 1 base from V and 4 from J, leaving 7 bases between them. The CDR3 spells CASSQAGITEAFF. DNA for the CDR3: TGTGCCAGCAGCCAAGCCGGGATCACTGAAGCTTTCTTT.

This sequence joins TRBV29-1 and TRBJ2-7; no clear D. Trimming took off 7 bases at V and 4 bases at J, with 11 bases between the two ends. The CDR3 is made up of 11 amino acids. From germline, CDR1 is SQVTM and CDR2 ANQGSEA. CDR3 amino acids: CSAGLGYEQYF. CDR3 nucleotide sequence: TGCAGCGCGGGTCTGGGGTACGAGCAGTACTTC.

This clone was counted only a few times. This chain links TRBV28 with TRBJ2-2; D gene unclear. V dropped 5 bases and J dropped 3 bases, with 4 bases sitting between them. The CDR3 consists of 12 residues. Per the germline V gene, CDR1 is MDHEN and CDR2 is SYDVKM. The CDR3 protein is CASSQYTGELFF. Here the CDR3 DNA reads TGTGCCAGCAGTCAGTACACCGGGGAGCTGTTTTTT.

This clone appeared a few times. V usage is TRBV5-1 and J usage is TRBJ2-3; a possible D gene is TRBD1 (5 bases). The germline gives CDR1 SGHRS, CDR2 YFSETQ. Trimming took 2 bases from V and 2 from J, leaving 9 bases between them. CDR3 length: 14 amino acids. Here the CDR3 DNA reads TGCGCCAGCAGCTTCGACAGCCCCACAGATACGCAGTATTTT. Its protein is CASSFDSPTDTQYF.